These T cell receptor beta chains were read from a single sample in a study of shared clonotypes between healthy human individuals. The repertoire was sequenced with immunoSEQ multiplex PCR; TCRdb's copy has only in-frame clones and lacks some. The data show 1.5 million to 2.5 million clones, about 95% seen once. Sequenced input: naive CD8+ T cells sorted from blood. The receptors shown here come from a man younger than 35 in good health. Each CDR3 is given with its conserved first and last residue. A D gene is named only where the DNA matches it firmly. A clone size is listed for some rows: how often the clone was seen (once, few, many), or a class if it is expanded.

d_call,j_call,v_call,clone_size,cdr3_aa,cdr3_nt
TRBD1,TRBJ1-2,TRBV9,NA,CASSPGTVNYGYTF,TGTGCCAGCAGCCCAGGGACAGTCAACTATGGCTACACCTTC
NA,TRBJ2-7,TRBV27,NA,CASSFGQSYEQYF,TGTGCCAGCAGTTTCGGACAGTCCTACGAGCAGTACTTC
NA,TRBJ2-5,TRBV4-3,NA,CASSQDRADQETQYF,TGCGCCAGCAGCCAAGATCGGGCAGACCAAGAGACCCAGTACTTC
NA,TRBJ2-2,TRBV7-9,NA,CASSPGTASWGELFF,TGTGCCAGCAGCCCAGGGACGGCCAGCTGGGGGGAGCTGTTTTTT
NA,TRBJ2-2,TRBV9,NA,CASSDPGELFF,TGTGCCAGCAGCGACCCCGGGGAGCTGTTTTTT
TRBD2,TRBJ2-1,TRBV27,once,CASSTMGTSGGNEQFF,TGTGCCAGCAGCACCATGGGGACTAGCGGGGGCAATGAGCAGTTCTTC
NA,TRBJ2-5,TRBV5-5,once,CASSLEGETQYF,TGTGCCAGCAGCTTGGAAGGAGAGACCCAGTACTTC
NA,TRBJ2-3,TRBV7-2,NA,CASSLRDQYTDTQYF,TGTGCCAGCAGCCTCCGGGACCAATACACAGATACGCAGTATTTT
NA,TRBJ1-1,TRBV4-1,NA,CASSQDGEGVNTEAFF,TGCGCCAGCAGCCAAGATGGGGAGGGGGTGAACACTGAAGCTTTCTTT
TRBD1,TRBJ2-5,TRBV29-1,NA,CSVEPRDRGDSETQYF,TGCAGCGTTGAGCCTCGGGACAGGGGGGATTCGGAGACCCAGTACTTC
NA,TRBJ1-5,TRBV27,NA,CASSPLGGSNQPQHF,TGTGCCAGCAGTCCCCTGGGGGGTAGCAATCAGCCCCAGCATTTT
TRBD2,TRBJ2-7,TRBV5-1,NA,CASSLGLAGTYEQYF,TGCGCCAGCAGCTTGGGACTAGCGGGAACATACGAGCAGTACTTC
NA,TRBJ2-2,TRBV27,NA,CASSLIHTGELFF,TGTGCCAGCAGTTTAATCCACACCGGGGAGCTGTTTTTT
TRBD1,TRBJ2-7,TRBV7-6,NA,CASSLGQGARGYEQYF,TGTGCCAGCAGCTTAGGACAGGGGGCGCGAGGATACGAGCAGTACTTC
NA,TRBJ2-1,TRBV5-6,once,CASSFGGSSYNEQFF,TGTGCCAGCAGCTTCGGCGGAAGCTCCTACAATGAGCAGTTCTTC
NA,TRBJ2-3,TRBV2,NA,CASSEVHSTDTQYF,TGTGCCAGCAGTGAGGTACATAGCACAGATACGCAGTATTTT
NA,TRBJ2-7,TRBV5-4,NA,CASSLGSGASYEQYF,TGTGCCAGCAGCTTGGGGTCAGGTGCCTCCTACGAGCAGTACTTC
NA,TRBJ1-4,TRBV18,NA,CASSPFVKATNEKLFF,TGTGCCAGCTCACCGTTCGTGAAAGCAACTAATGAAAAACTGTTTTTT
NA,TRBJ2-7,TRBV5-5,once,CASSLAQGPPYEQYF,TGTGCCAGCAGCTTGGCCCAGGGTCCTCCCTACGAGCAGTACTTC
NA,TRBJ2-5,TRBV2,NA,CASRDSNQETQYF,TGTGCCAGCAGGGACTCGAATCAAGAGACCCAGTACTTC
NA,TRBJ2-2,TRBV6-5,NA,CASSEASAGGELFF,TGTGCCAGCAGCGAAGCTAGCGCGGGCGGGGAGCTGTTTTTT
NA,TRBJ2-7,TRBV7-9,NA,CASSSLPGEQYF,TGTGCCAGCAGCTCCCTCCCGGGGGAGCAGTACTTC
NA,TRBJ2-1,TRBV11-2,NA,CASSLESLPYNEQFF,TGTGCCAGCAGCTTAGAGAGCCTACCCTACAATGAGCAGTTCTTC
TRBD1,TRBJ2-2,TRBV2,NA,CASNLGQANTGELFF,TGTGCCAGCAATTTGGGACAGGCAAACACCGGGGAGCTGTTTTTT
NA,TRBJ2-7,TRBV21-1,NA,CASSKGWGRGKLIAEQYF,TGTGCCAGCAGCAAAGGGTGGGGCAGGGGCAAGTTAATCGCGGAGCAGTACTTC
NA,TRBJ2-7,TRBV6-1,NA,CASSPETDPGQYF,TGTGCCAGCAGCCCTGAGACCGACCCGGGGCAGTACTTC
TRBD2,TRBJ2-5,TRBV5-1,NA,CASSLLASGQETQYF,TGCGCCAGCAGCTTGTTGGCTAGCGGCCAAGAGACCCAGTACTTC
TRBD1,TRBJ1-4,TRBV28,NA,CASSSSIQGSYNEKLFF,TGTGCCAGCAGTTCCTCAATACAGGGGAGCTATAATGAAAAACTGTTTTTT
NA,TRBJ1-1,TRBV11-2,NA,CASSFDGNFMNTEAFF,TGTGCCAGCAGCTTCGATGGCAATTTTATGAACACTGAAGCTTTCTTT
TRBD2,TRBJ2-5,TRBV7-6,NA,CASSAYLGLADSQETQYF,TGTGCCAGCAGCGCCTACCTGGGACTAGCGGATTCCCAAGAGACCCAGTACTTC
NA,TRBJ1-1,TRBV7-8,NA,CASSLGHRNTEAFF,TGTGCCAGCAGCTTGGGACACCGAAACACTGAAGCTTTCTTT
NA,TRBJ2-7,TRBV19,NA,CASSIGIAYEQYF,TGTGCCAGTAGTATCGGAATTGCCTACGAGCAGTACTTC
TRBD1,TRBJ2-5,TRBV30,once,CAWTGGNETQYF,TGTGCCTGGACAGGGGGCAATGAGACCCAGTACTTC
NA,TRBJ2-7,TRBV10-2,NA,CASMGYEQYF,TGCGCCAGCATGGGCTACGAGCAGTACTTC